This is a list of T cell receptor beta chains from one sample in a study of T cell responses to AZD1222 COVID-19 vaccine. Generated by immunoSEQ multiplex PCR, the TCRdb table keeps only in-frame clones and is missing some. The table records 100,000 to 150,000 clones, about 87% of them present only once. Sequencing used peripheral blood, obtained on day 0 of AZD1222 vaccination. The receptors originated from an adult in good health. Both conserved end residues are part of each CDR3. The order of the fields is V gene, J gene, D gene, clone size, CDR3 protein, CDR3 DNA. A D gene is named only where the DNA matches it firmly. Clone size is stated in some rows and not others, as once, few, many or a class when expanded.

>TRBV6-5|TRBJ1-3|.|few
CASSYSFMGSGNTIYF
TGTGCCAGCAGTTACTCGTTCATGGGATCTGGAAACACCATATATTTT
>TRBV28|TRBJ1-2|.|.
CASSFRREERYTF
TGTGCCAGCAGTTTTCGTAGAGAGGAGCGCTACACCTTC
>TRBV14|TRBJ1-1|.|.
CASSPQGRTEAFF
TGTGCCAGCAGCCCACAGGGACGCACTGAAGCTTTCTTT
>TRBV6-6|TRBJ1-1|.|.
CASSPDGYEAFF
TGTGCCAGCAGTCCGGACGGATATGAAGCTTTCTTT
>TRBV19|TRBJ1-6|TRBD1|.
CASSTQGGGSPLHF
TGTGCCAGTAGTACCCAGGGGGGAGGTTCACCCCTCCACTTT
>TRBV21-1|TRBJ1-6|.|.
CASSNTGGGSYNSPLHF
TGTGCCAGCAGCAACACCGGGGGCGGTTCCTATAATTCACCCCTCCACTTT
>TRBV27|TRBJ2-2|.|.
CASKARDGTGELFF
TGTGCCAGCAAAGCGCGGGATGGTACCGGGGAGCTGTTTTTT
>TRBV28|TRBJ1-4|TRBD1|.
CASLQGGGSVTNEKLFF
TGTGCCAGCCTTCAGGGGGGAGGCAGTGTAACTAATGAAAAACTGTTTTTT
>TRBV29-1|TRBJ2-1|.|.
CSVEGRKGEQFF
TGCAGCGTAGAAGGGAGGAAGGGGGAGCAGTTCTTC
>TRBV12-3/TRBV12-4|TRBJ2-5|TRBD1|.
CASSSDRGGTQYF
TGTGCCAGCAGTTCGGACAGGGGTGGGACCCAGTACTTC
>TRBV6-5|TRBJ2-7|.|.
CASNPPWQGFYEQYF
TGTGCCAGCAATCCCCCATGGCAAGGGTTCTACGAGCAGTACTTC
>TRBV4-1|TRBJ1-1|TRBD1|.
CASSRIGTGERTEAFF
TGCGCCAGCAGCCGGATTGGGACAGGGGAACGCACTGAAGCTTTCTTT
>TRBV13|TRBJ2-7|.|.
CASSLGVVTYEQYF
TGTGCCAGCAGCTTAGGGGTAGTTACCTACGAGCAGTACTTC
>TRBV9|TRBJ2-4|.|.
CASSVDWWEGAKNIQYF
TGTGCCAGCAGCGTAGACTGGTGGGAAGGAGCCAAAAACATTCAGTACTTC
>TRBV5-1|TRBJ2-1|.|.
CASSLEGIRGEQFF
TGCGCCAGCAGCTTGGAGGGGATCCGGGGTGAGCAGTTCTTC
>TRBV10-3|TRBJ1-4|TRBD1|.
CAARQGGGEKLFF
TGTGCCGCCAGACAGGGAGGCGGAGAAAAACTGTTTTTT
>TRBV28|TRBJ2-1|TRBD2|.
CASTSGALNQQFF
TGTGCCAGTACTAGCGGGGCCTTGAATCAGCAGTTCTTC
>TRBV5-5|TRBJ2-7|TRBD2|.
CASSLWGGLAGLYEQYF
TGTGCCAGCAGCTTGTGGGGGGGACTAGCGGGCCTCTACGAGCAGTACTTC
>TRBV6-5|TRBJ1-5|.|.
CASAHSNQPQHF
TGTGCCAGCGCTCATAGCAATCAGCCCCAGCATTTT
>TRBV11-2|TRBJ1-2|.|.
CASSQGGLYGYTF
TGTGCCAGCAGCCAAGGAGGGCTGTATGGCTACACCTTC
>TRBV30|TRBJ1-3|.|.
CAWSVLLGFSGNTIYF
TGTGCCTGGAGTGTACTATTAGGTTTCTCTGGAAACACCATATATTTT
>TRBV19|TRBJ2-1|TRBD2|.
CASSTLLAGGLDEQFF
TGTGCCAGTAGTACCCTCCTAGCGGGGGGGCTCGATGAGCAGTTCTTC
>TRBV29-1|TRBJ2-7|.|.
CSVKDGTLPSYEQYF
TGCAGCGTCAAGGACGGGACCCTACCCTCCTACGAGCAGTACTTC
>TRBV28|TRBJ2-3|.|.
CASGTPQNSQYF
TGTGCCAGCGGGACACCCCAAAATTCGCAGTATTTT
>TRBV4-1|TRBJ1-1|.|few
CASSPYLNTEAFF
TGCGCCAGCAGCCCCTACTTGAACACTGAAGCTTTCTTT
>TRBV3-1/TRBV3-2|TRBJ2-7|TRBD1|.
CASTAKGQVYEQYF
TGTGCCAGCACCGCCAAGGGACAGGTCTACGAGCAGTACTTC
>TRBV11-3|TRBJ2-7|.|.
CASSLARVSYEQYF
TGTGCCAGCAGCTTAGCCAGGGTCAGCTACGAGCAGTACTTC
>TRBV6-5|TRBJ2-6|.|.
CASSLQGSGANVLTF
TGTGCCAGCAGTCTCCAGGGTTCTGGGGCCAACGTCCTGACTTTC
>TRBV27|TRBJ2-3|.|few
CASSTLTDTQYF
TGTGCCAGCAGTACACTCACAGATACGCAGTATTTT
>TRBV6-4|TRBJ2-5|.|.
CASSSTGRETETQYF
TGTGCCAGCAGTTCAACAGGGAGAGAGACTGAGACCCAGTACTTC
>TRBV6-6|TRBJ1-2|.|.
CASSPTGEYYGYTF
TGTGCCAGCAGCCCCACGGGGGAATACTATGGCTACACCTTC
>TRBV7-8|TRBJ1-2|.|.
CASSPKRAYGYTF
TGTGCCAGCAGCCCGAAAAGGGCCTATGGCTACACCTTC
>TRBV7-2|TRBJ2-7|TRBD2|.
CASNPPGGGSPEQYF
TGTGCCAGCAACCCTCCGGGGGGAGGTAGCCCCGAGCAGTACTTC
>TRBV6-2/TRBV6-3|TRBJ1-5|TRBD1|.
CASSQSGQNNQPQHF
TGTGCCAGCAGCCAATCGGGACAGAACAATCAGCCCCAGCATTTT
>TRBV9|TRBJ1-6|.|.
CASSQEGGLNSPLHF
TGTGCCAGCAGCCAGGAAGGGGGACTTAATTCACCCCTCCACTTT
>TRBV5-4|TRBJ1-2|.|.
CASDGYTF
TGTGCCAGTGATGGCTACACCTTC